The 24 T cell receptor beta chains reported below all come from one sample, sequenced in a study of T-cell reconstitution after alpha-beta-depleted transplantation in children. Unique molecular identifiers were built into the TCRbeta library. From the PCR reads, TCRdb called clonotypes with MiXCR, one entry per CDR3 protein. This table has approximately 83,000 distinct CDR3 sequences, 8% to 9% appearing once. Sequenced material: PBMCs from the stem cell graft donor, taken from the stem cell graft. Receptors originate from a human donor who donated a stem cell graft to a child with congenital amegakaryocytic thrombocytopenia.

This clonotype was detected many times. The chain couples TRBV4-1 to TRBJ2-1; 11 bases line up with TRBD2. V lost 4 bases, J lost 10 bases, and 9 bases stayed unmatched. CDR1 is MGHRA, CDR2 YSYEKL, per germline. The CDR3 totals 15 residues. CDR3 nucleotide sequence: TGCGCCAGCAGCCTAGGACTAGCGGGCTTTTCAGAGCAGTTCTTC. Its protein product is CASSLGLAGFSEQFF.

For this clonotype: A read error is possible here, since a much larger clone lies one base away. The chain combines TRBV28 with TRBJ2-3, with D perhaps being TRBD1 or TRBD2 (6 bases each). The V gene lost 7 bases and the J gene lost 4 bases, with 15 bases spanning the gap. In germline, CDR1 is MDHEN, CDR2 SYDVKM. The CDR3 extends over 14 amino acids. CDR3: CASTPRGLPDTQYF. The CDR3, as DNA: TGTGCCAGCACCCCCAGGGGACTCCCAGATACGCAGTATTTT.

This clonotype has ten or more counts. The chain has TRBV5-1 and TRBJ2-1; TRBD2 matches 10 bases. The CDR3 extends over 14 amino acids. Per the germline V gene, CDR1 is SGHRS and CDR2 is YFSETQ. V lost 1 base, J lost 5 bases, and 0 bases stayed unmatched. CDR3 bases: TGCGCCAGCAGCTTGACTAGCGGGAACAATGAGCAGTTCTTC. The encoded protein is CASSLTSGNNEQFF.

In its sample, this clonotype was seen a few times. Just one base apart from a much larger clone, this may be a read error. The V gene is TRBV5-8, the J gene TRBJ2-4; D unresolved. CDR3 size: 16 residues. CDR1 and CDR2 (germline): SGHTS, YDEGEE. The DNA for the CDR3 is TGTGCCAGCAGCTTGGGACCAGAATCGGCCAAAAACAGTCAGTACTTC. Encoded protein: CASSLGPESAKNSQYF.

This clonotype was observed at least ten times. This rearrangement joins TRBV20-1 to TRBJ2-6; D is ambiguous. The germline CDR1 and CDR2 sequences are DFQATT and SNEGSKA (reference sequence). V was trimmed by 4 bases and J by 1 base, leaving 11 bases between them. CDR3 size: 15 residues. As DNA, the CDR3 is TGCAGTGCTAAGACTGATCTGTCTGGGGCCAACGTCCTGACTTTC. Protein: CSAKTDLSGANVLTF.

This clonotype occurred a few times. The CDR3, as DNA: TGCGCCAGCAGCTCGACAGGGATGGGGACTGAAGCTTTCTTT. Amino acid sequence: CASSSTGMGTEAFF. The chain joins TRBV5-1 to TRBJ1-1, with 7 bases that match TRBD1. Germline CDR1 and CDR2: SGHRS and YFSETQ. The trim removed 3 bases at V and 5 bases at J, leaving 7 bases unmatched. This CDR3 is built from 14 residues. Based on the CDR3 plus reference TRBV5-1 and TRBJ1-1, the full variable domain is KAGVTQTPRYLIKTRGQQVTLSCSPISGHRSVSWYQQTPGQGLQFLFEYFSETQRNKGNFPGRFSGRQFSNSRSEMNVSTLELGDSALYLCASSSTGMGTEAFFGQGTRLTVV.

This clonotype has a count of ten or more. The chain has TRBV5-1 and TRBJ2-6; D remains ambiguous. The V end was cut by 4 bases, the J end by 2 bases, with 13 bases between. Per germline, CDR1 SGHRS and CDR2 YFSETQ. This CDR3 is built from 16 residues. The CDR3 reads CASSTTTVAGANVLTF. CDR3 nucleotide sequence: TGCGCCAGCAGCACCACGACCGTTGCTGGGGCCAACGTCCTGACTTTC.

The genes are TRBV7-9 and TRBJ1-1; 11 bases agree with TRBD1. The CDR3 length is 16 residues. V was pared by 1 base and J by 6 bases, with 7 bases of the junction left unmatched. Germline V CDR1 and CDR2: SEHNR, FQNEAQ (reference sequence). The CDR3, as DNA: TGTGCCAGCAGCTTAGGGACAGGGGGCGGGTCCCCTGAAGCTTTCTTT. Protein sequence: CASSLGTGGGSPEAFF.

The table lists this clonotype with many counts. This chain links TRBV20-1 with TRBJ2-2; TRBD1 might be the D (6 bases). V lost 0 bases and J lost 8, with 10 bases in between. The CDR3 runs 13 residues. Looked up from germline, CDR1 is DFQATT and CDR2 is SNEGSKA (reference sequence). CDR3 sequence: CSARESGQGELFF. The CDR3, as DNA: TGCAGTGCTAGAGAGAGTGGACAGGGGGAGCTGTTTTTT.

This clonotype showed up many times. This rearrangement joins TRBV30 to TRBJ2-7, with D perhaps matching TRBD2 (5 bases). Between the trimmed V and J ends, which lost 1 base and 4 bases, there was a span of 14 bases. This CDR3 has 14 residues. Per germline, CDR1 GTSNPN and CDR2 SVGIG (reference sequence). CDR3 residues: CAWSGERSEYEQYF. The CDR3 coding sequence is TGTGCCTGGAGTGGAGAGCGGAGTGAATACGAGCAGTACTTC.

The chain combines TRBV5-1 with TRBJ2-3; D is unresolved. Deletions cut 0 bases from V and 0 bases from J, with 8 bases between. Germline assignment: CDR1 SGHRS and CDR2 YFSETQ. CDR3 length: 15 residues. The CDR3 loop reads CASSLASTSTDTQYF. CDR3 sequence (DNA): TGCGCCAGCAGCTTGGCGTCTACTAGCACAGATACGCAGTATTTT.

This clonotype occurred many times. The chain recombines TRBV28 with TRBJ1-2; TRBD1 is a possible D gene (6 bases). Deletions cut 5 bases from V and 5 bases from J, with 15 bases between. There are 14 residues in the CDR3. The germline V gene has CDR1 MDHEN and CDR2 SYDVKM. In nucleotides, the CDR3 is TGTGCCAGCAGTCCCAAGGGGGGGCGATATGGCTACACCTTC. Residues: CASSPKGGRYGYTF.

This clonotype was detected many times. This chain uses TRBV5-1 with TRBJ2-2, with TRBD1 identical over 9 bases. The germline V gene has CDR1 SGHRS and CDR2 YFSETQ. The CDR3 totals 15 residues. Trimming at V came to 2 bases and at J to 7 bases, leaving 6 bases not matched to a gene. CDR3 in amino acids: CASSLQGAQDGELFF. CDR3 sequence (DNA): TGCGCCAGCAGCTTACAGGGGGCGCAGGACGGGGAGCTGTTTTTT.

This clonotype was seen many times. The chain couples TRBV20-1 to TRBJ1-2, with D possibly matching TRBD1 (6 bases). The CDR3 runs 12 residues. Germline CDR1 is DFQATT and CDR2 is SNEGSKA (reference sequence). V shed 2 bases and J shed 7 bases, with 11 bases lying between them. In nucleotides, the CDR3 is TGCAGTGCTAGAACAGGGTTAGGTGGCTACACCTTC. Translating gives CSARTGLGGYTF.

This clonotype was detected many times. The rearrangement joins TRBV13 to TRBJ2-7, with a weak D call TRBD1 (6 bases). Germline CDR1 PRHDT, CDR2 FYEKMQ (reference sequence). This CDR3 contains 17 residues. V dropped 5 bases and J dropped 7 bases, with 27 bases sitting between them. The CDR3 is CASSKYSGDTPAREQYF. As DNA, the CDR3 is TGTGCCAGCAGCAAATACTCCGGGGACACCCCCGCGCGGGAGCAGTACTTC.

This clonotype was picked up many times. The chain recombines TRBV30 with TRBJ2-7; D is unclear. The length of the CDR3 is 13 residues. V shed 0 bases and J shed 1 base, with 7 bases lying between them. Looked up from germline, CDR1 is GTSNPN and CDR2 is SVGIG (reference sequence). The CDR3 loop reads CAWSVHPSYEQYF. CDR3 nucleotides: TGTGCCTGGAGTGTTCACCCTTCCTACGAGCAGTACTTC.

This clonotype was seen ten or more times. The chain couples TRBV5-1 to TRBJ2-5; unclear D gene. The V and J ends lost 4 bases and 5 bases respectively, with 6 bases between them. Looked up from germline, CDR1 is SGHRS and CDR2 is YFSETQ. The CDR3 is 11 residues long. The CDR3 DNA is TGCGCCAGCAGCCTCTGGGAGACCCAGTACTTC. Translating it yields CASSLWETQYF.

This clonotype was seen a handful of times. The chain employs TRBV7-9 and TRBJ2-1; D may be TRBD2 (6 bases). Germline V gives CDR1 SEHNR, CDR2 FQNEAQ (reference sequence). The CDR3 consists of 17 residues. Trimming stripped 0 bases from V and 3 bases from J, with 15 bases between. The CDR3 sequence is CASSLARTGEFYNEQFF. The DNA for the CDR3 is TGTGCCAGCAGCTTAGCGCGGACGGGAGAATTCTACAATGAGCAGTTCTTC.

This clonotype showed up many times. The limits of the CDR3 on the DNA are not certain, so only TCRdb's listed CDR3 is given. The chain uses TRBV12-3 or TRBV12-4 and TRBJ1-5; the table names TRBD1, a call not compared with the DNA. Termini included, the CDR3 measures 15 amino acids. The CDR3 region is CASSSSGRTDQPQHF.

In this sample, this clonotype turned up many times. The chain employs TRBV7-2 and TRBJ1-1; tentative D call: TRBD1 (5 bases). V was cut by 5 bases and J by 7 bases, with 14 bases left in between. From germline, CDR1 is SGHTA and CDR2 FQGNSA. The CDR3 extends over 13 amino acids. CDR3 loop: CASSRDLEGEAFF. The CDR3 region has the DNA TGTGCCAGCAGCCGGGACCTGGAGGGTGAAGCTTTCTTT.

This clonotype was observed many times. This chain connects TRBV6-2 or TRBV6-3 to TRBJ2-5; possible D gene TRBD2, 5 bases. The CDR3 covers 17 residues. V lost 5 bases and J lost 2, with 21 bases in between. CDR1 MNHEY and CDR2 SVGEGT come from the germline V gene. CDR3 nucleotides: TGTGCCAGCAGTACCCGCATCGAGGGCGCCCCTCAAGAGACCCAGTACTTC. Encoded protein: CASSTRIEGAPQETQYF.

This clonotype was seen at least ten times. The rearrangement uses TRBV5-5 and TRBJ2-5, with D unclear. This CDR3 is built from 16 residues. Trimming took off 5 bases at V and 5 bases at J, with 22 bases between the two ends. The V gene's germline CDR1 is SGHKS and CDR2 YYEKEE (reference sequence). The CDR3 protein is CASRPTPSTSPETQYF. CDR3 DNA sequence: TGTGCCAGCAGGCCCACCCCGAGTACCTCGCCGGAGACCCAGTACTTC.

This clonotype was counted ten times or more. The J gene is TRBJ1-4, the V gene TRBV7-2; D call uncertain. The ends were cut back, 1 base at V and 0 bases at J, with 9 bases in the middle. Germline V gene lookup returns CDR1 SGHTA and CDR2 FQGNSA. This CDR3 has 16 residues. The CDR3 region is CASSLGHRATNEKLFF. Here the CDR3 DNA reads TGTGCCAGCAGCTTAGGGCATCGTGCAACTAATGAAAAACTGTTTTTT.

This clonotype appeared a few times. The chain uses TRBV5-5 and TRBJ2-1; 10 nucleotides align to TRBD2. Germline CDR1 and CDR2: SGHKS and YYEKEE (reference sequence). There are 16 residues in the CDR3. Trimming at V came to 5 bases and at J to 5 bases, leaving 10 bases not matched to a gene. CDR3 sequence reads: CASRSSLAGVHNEQFF. For the CDR3, the DNA is TGTGCCAGCAGATCGAGCCTAGCGGGAGTCCACAATGAGCAGTTCTTC.